The rows below give T cell receptor beta chains drawn from one sample of a study of vaccination effects on CD4 cells after COVID-19. Profiling relied on immunoSEQ multiplex PCR, and the TCRdb table lists in-frame clones only, not all of them. The table has about 27,000 clones, around 70% seen once; the top ten hold over 9.5%. No antigen is known for these receptors. Source: CD4+ T cells from PBMCs cultured with SARS-CoV-2 spike peptides, taken before COVID-19 vaccination. Receptor source: a human donor who received a COVID-19 vaccine. Both conserved end residues are part of each CDR3. D genes are given only for firm matches. The listing skips clone size in some rows; elsewhere it reads once, few, many or a size class.

j_gene | v_gene | abundance | d_gene | CDR3aa | CDR3nt
TRBJ1-1 | TRBV10-3 | NA | NA | CATKGMPGDTEAFF | TGTGCCACCAAAGGAATGCCGGGGGACACTGAAGCTTTCTTT
TRBJ1-4 | TRBV24-1 | NA | NA | CATSDFQSEKLFF | TGTGCCACCAGTGATTTCCAAAGTGAAAAACTGTTTTTT
TRBJ2-3 | TRBV7-9 | NA | TRBD2 | CASSLRGGIADTQYF | TGTGCCAGCAGCTTACGCGGGGGGATCGCAGATACGCAGTATTTT
TRBJ1-1 | TRBV19 | NA | NA | CASSIARSNTEAFF | TGTGCCAGTAGTATAGCCAGGAGCAACACTGAAGCTTTCTTT
TRBJ2-1 | TRBV5-8 | NA | TRBD1 | CASSANPRQGPNNEQFF | TGTGCCAGCAGCGCTAACCCGAGACAGGGGCCCAACAATGAGCAGTTCTTC
TRBJ1-2 | TRBV28 | once | NA | CASSLPAGLGGYTF | TGTGCCAGCAGTTTGCCCGCAGGGTTGGGAGGCTACACCTTC
TRBJ1-1 | TRBV7-8 | NA | NA | CASSLREEGGSTEAFF | TGTGCCAGCAGCCTTCGGGAAGAGGGGGGGAGCACTGAAGCTTTCTTT
TRBJ2-1 | TRBV5-1 | medium-sized | TRBD2 | CASSSAGNYNEQFF | TGCGCCAGCAGCTCAGCGGGAAACTACAATGAGCAGTTCTTC
TRBJ2-2 | TRBV5-1 | NA | TRBD1 | CASRDRVGTGELFF | TGCGCCAGCAGGGACAGGGTTGGGACCGGGGAGCTGTTTTTT
TRBJ2-5 | TRBV24-1 | NA | TRBD2 | CATSDKAGGYQETQYF | TGTGCCACCAGTGACAAGGCGGGGGGGTACCAAGAGACCCAGTACTTC
TRBJ1-5 | TRBV6-5 | NA | TRBD1 | CASSSGQGWNQPQHF | TGTGCCAGCAGTTCCGGACAGGGGTGGAATCAGCCCCAGCATTTT
TRBJ2-2 | TRBV5-1 | once | NA | CASSLDTPNTGELFF | TGCGCCAGCAGCTTGGATACCCCAAACACCGGGGAGCTGTTTTTT
TRBJ2-1 | TRBV2 | NA | TRBD2 | CASLRLADVHEQFF | TGTGCCAGCCTCAGACTAGCGGACGTCCATGAGCAGTTCTTC
TRBJ1-5 | TRBV19 | NA | TRBD1 | CASTVQGAAGQPQHF | TGTGCCAGTACCGTACAGGGGGCGGCGGGTCAGCCCCAGCATTTT
TRBJ1-6 | TRBV3-1/TRBV3-2 | few | NA | CASSQDWDGSPLHF | TGTGCCAGCAGCCAAGATTGGGACGGATCACCCCTCCACTTT
TRBJ1-1 | TRBV5-8 | NA | NA | CASSIQRVRLNTEAFF | TGTGCCAGCAGCATTCAACGGGTGCGCCTGAACACTGAAGCTTTCTTT
TRBJ2-3 | TRBV9 | NA | TRBD2 | CASSEGLWRGGTDTQYF | TGTGCCAGCAGCGAAGGATTGTGGCGGGGGGGCACAGATACGCAGTATTTT
TRBJ2-1 | TRBV19 | few | TRBD2 | CASSAPLRGYNEQFF | TGTGCCAGTAGTGCCCCTTTGCGGGGGTACAATGAGCAGTTCTTC
TRBJ1-6 | TRBV19 | NA | NA | CASSIGPGPNSPLHF | TGTGCCAGTAGTATAGGTCCCGGCCCTAATTCACCCCTCCACTTT
TRBJ2-5 | TRBV20-1 | NA | NA | CSASPTAREETQYF | TGCAGTGCTAGTCCGACAGCTAGAGAAGAGACCCAGTACTTC
TRBJ1-1 | TRBV19 | NA | TRBD1 | CASSRGGQGVPNTEAFF | TGTGCCAGTAGTAGGGGAGGTCAGGGGGTTCCGAACACTGAAGCTTTCTTT
TRBJ1-1 | TRBV16 | NA | NA | CASSQSSPRDTEAFF | TGTGCCAGCAGCCAATCGTCCCCTCGGGACACTGAAGCTTTCTTT
TRBJ2-4 | TRBV10-3 | NA | NA | CAISESADIQYF | TGTGCCATCAGTGAGTCGGCGGACATTCAGTACTTC
TRBJ2-5 | TRBV18 | NA | NA | CASSTTSETQYF | TGTGCCAGCTCCACCACATCGGAGACCCAGTACTTC
TRBJ2-1 | TRBV3-1/TRBV3-2 | few | NA | CASSQEGRTNSYNEQFF | TGTGCCAGCAGCCAAGAAGGCCGGACGAACTCCTACAATGAGCAGTTCTTC
TRBJ1-6 | TRBV6-5 | NA | NA | CASWADNSPLHF | TGTGCCAGCTGGGCCGATAATTCACCCCTCCACTTT
TRBJ1-2 | TRBV5-1 | NA | TRBD1 | CASRSRDRAIYGYTF | TGCGCCAGCAGGTCTCGGGACAGGGCTATTTATGGCTACACCTTC